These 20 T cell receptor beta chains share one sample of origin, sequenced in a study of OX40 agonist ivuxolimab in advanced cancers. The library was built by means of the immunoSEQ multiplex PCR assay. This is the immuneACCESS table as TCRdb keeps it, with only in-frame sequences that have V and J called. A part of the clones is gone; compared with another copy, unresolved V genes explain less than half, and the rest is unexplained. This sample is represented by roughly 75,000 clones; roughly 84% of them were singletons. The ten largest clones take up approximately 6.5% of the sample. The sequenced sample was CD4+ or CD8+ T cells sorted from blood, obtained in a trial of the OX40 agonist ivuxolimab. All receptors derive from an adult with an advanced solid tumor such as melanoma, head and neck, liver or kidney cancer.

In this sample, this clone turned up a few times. Here the CDR3 reads CASSQTPGGPDEQFF. CDR3 coding DNA: TGTGCCAGTAGTCAAACCCCGGGGGGGCCGGATGAGCAGTTCTTC. V is TRBV19 and J is TRBJ2-1; 8 positions agree with TRBD2. Germline CDR1 and CDR2: LNHDA and SQIVND (reference sequence). V shed 5 bases and J 8 bases; nucleotides not matched to a gene: 11. This CDR3 contains 15 residues.

The CDR3 loop reads CASSQVGQGGTDTQYF. DNA of the CDR3: TGCGCCAGCAGCCAAGTTGGCCAGGGGGGCACAGATACGCAGTATTTT. The chain employs TRBV4-3 and TRBJ2-3; 7 bases are a match to TRBD1. Germline lookup yields CDR1 LGHNA and CDR2 YSLEER. The CDR3 has 16 residues. The ends lost 1 base at V and 1 base at J; junction bases unmatched: 5.

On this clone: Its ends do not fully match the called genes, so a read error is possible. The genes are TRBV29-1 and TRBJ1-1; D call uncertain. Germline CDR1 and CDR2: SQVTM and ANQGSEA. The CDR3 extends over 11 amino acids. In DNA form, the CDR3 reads TGCAGCGTTGGCAGGAACGCTGAAGCTTTCTTT. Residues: CSVGRNAEAFF. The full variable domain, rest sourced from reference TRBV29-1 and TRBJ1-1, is SAVISQKPSRDICQRGTSLTIQCQVDSQVTMMFWYRQQPGQSLTLIATANQGSEATYESGFVIDKFPISRPNLTFSTLTVSNMSPEDSSIYLCSVGRNAEAFFGQGTRLTVV.

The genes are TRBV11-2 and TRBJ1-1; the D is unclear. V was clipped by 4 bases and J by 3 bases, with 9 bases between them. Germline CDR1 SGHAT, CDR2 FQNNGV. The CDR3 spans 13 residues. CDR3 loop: CASSSPRYTEAFF. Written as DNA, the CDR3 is TGTGCCAGCAGCTCTCCCCGGTACACTGAAGCTTTCTTT.

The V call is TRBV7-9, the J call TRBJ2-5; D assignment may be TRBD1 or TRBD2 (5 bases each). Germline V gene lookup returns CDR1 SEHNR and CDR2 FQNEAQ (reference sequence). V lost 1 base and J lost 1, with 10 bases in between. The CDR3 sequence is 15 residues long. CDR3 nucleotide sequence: TGTGCCAGCAGCTTAGACCGGGGCGTCCAAGAGACCCAGTACTTC. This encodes CASSLDRGVQETQYF.

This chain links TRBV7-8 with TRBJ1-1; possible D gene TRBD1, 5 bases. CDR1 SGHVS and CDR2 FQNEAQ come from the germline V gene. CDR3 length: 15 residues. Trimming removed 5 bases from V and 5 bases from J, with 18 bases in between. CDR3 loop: CASSLRGGIGTEAFF. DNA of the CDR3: TGTGCCAGCAGCCTTCGGGGGGGGATCGGGACTGAAGCTTTCTTT.

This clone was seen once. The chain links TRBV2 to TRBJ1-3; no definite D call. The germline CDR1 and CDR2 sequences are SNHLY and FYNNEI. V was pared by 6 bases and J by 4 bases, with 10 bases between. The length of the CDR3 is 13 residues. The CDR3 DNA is TGTGCCAGCAGACCTTTTCCGGGAAACACCATATATTTT. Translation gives CASRPFPGNTIYF.

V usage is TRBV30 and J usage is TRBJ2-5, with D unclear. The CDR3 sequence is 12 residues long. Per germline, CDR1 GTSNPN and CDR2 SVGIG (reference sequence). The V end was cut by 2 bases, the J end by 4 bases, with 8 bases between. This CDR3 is CAWSRSGETQYF. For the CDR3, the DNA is TGTGCCTGGAGTCGATCGGGAGAGACCCAGTACTTC.

The CDR3 here is CSAPGEGYYNEQFF. The CDR3 nucleotides read TGCAGCGCCCCAGGGGAAGGCTACTACAATGAGCAGTTCTTC. The V gene is TRBV29-1, the J gene TRBJ2-1, with D perhaps matching TRBD1 (6 bases). This CDR3 region has 14 residues. Germline V gene lookup returns CDR1 SQVTM and CDR2 ANQGSEA. The V end lost 7 bases, the J end lost 3 bases, and 16 bases lay between the germline ends.

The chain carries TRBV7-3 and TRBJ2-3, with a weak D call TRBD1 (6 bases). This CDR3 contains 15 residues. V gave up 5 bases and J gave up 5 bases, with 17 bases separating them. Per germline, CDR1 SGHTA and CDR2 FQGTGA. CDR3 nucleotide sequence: TGTGCCAGCAGCCACTCCGGGCAGGGGAGAGATACGCAGTATTTT. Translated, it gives CASSHSGQGRDTQYF.

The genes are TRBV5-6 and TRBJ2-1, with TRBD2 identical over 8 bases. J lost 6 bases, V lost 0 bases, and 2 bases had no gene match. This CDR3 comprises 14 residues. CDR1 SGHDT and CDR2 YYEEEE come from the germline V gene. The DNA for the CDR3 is TGTGCCAGCAGCTTGGGAGCGGGAGCCAATGAGCAGTTCTTC. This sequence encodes CASSLGAGANEQFF.

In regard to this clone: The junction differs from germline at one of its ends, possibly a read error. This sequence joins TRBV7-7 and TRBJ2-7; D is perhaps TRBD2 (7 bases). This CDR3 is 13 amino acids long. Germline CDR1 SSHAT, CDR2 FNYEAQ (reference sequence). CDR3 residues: CASSLVGGREQYF. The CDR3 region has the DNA TGTGCTAGCAGCTTAGTGGGGGGGCGCGAGCAGTACTTC.

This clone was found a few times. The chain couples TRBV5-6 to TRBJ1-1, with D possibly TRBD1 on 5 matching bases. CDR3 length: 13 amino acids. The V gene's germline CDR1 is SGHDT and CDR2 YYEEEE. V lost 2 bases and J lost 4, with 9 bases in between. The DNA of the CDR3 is TGTGCCAGCAGCTTCAGGGCGGGCACTGAAGCTTTCTTT. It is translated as CASSFRAGTEAFF.

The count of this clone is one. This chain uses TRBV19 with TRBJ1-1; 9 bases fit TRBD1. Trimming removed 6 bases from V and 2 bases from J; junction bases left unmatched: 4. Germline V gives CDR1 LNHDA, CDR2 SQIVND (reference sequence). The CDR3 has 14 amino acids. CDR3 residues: CASRDRGVNTEAFF. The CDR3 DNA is TGTGCCAGTAGAGACAGGGGGGTTAACACTGAAGCTTTCTTT. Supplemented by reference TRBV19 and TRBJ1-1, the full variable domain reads DGGITQSPKYLFRKEGQNVTLSCEQNLNHDAMYWYRQDPGQGLRLIYYSQIVNDFQKGDIAEGYSVSREKKESFPLTVTSAQKNPTAFYLCASRDRGVNTEAFFGQGTRLTVV.

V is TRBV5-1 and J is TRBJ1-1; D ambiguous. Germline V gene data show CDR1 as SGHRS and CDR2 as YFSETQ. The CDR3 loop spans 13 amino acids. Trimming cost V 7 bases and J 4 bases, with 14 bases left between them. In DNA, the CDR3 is TGCGCCAGCTCGGTCTATCGGAGCACTGAAGCTTTCTTT. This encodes CASSVYRSTEAFF.

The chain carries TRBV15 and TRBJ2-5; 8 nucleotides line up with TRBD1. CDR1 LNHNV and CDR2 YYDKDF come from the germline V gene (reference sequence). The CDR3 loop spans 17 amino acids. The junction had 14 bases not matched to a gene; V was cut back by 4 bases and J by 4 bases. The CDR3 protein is CATSTLQQGDTRETQYF. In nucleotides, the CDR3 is TGTGCCACCAGCACCTTACAACAGGGGGATACGCGAGAGACCCAGTACTTC.

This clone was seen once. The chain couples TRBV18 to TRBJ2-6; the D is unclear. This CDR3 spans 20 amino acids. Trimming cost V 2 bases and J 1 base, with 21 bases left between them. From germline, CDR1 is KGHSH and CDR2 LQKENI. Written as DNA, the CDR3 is TGTGCCAGCTCACCAGGATCTATTGGACGGATAGAATCTGGGGCCAACGTCCTGACTTTC. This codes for CASSPGSIGRIESGANVLTF.

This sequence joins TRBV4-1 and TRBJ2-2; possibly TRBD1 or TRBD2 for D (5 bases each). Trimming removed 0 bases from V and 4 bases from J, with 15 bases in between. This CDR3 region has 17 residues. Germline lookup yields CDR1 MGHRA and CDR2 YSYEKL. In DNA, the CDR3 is TGCGCCAGCAGCCAAGAGGGAACCGGGGCCCTCACCGGGGAGCTGTTTTTT. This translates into CASSQEGTGALTGELFF.

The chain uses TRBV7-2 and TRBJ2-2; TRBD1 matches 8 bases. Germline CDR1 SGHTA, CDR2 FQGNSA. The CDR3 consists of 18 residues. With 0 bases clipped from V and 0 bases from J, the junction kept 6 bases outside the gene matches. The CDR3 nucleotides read TGTGCCAGCAGCTTAGCGAGCCACAGGGGGTCGAACACCGGGGAGCTGTTTTTT. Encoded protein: CASSLASHRGSNTGELFF.

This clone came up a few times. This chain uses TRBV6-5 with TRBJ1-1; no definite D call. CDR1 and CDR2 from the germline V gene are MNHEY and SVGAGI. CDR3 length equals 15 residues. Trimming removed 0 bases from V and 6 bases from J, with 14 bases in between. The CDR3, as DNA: TGTGCCAGCAGTTACTCCCCAGCCAGGACCGCTGAAGCTTTCTTT. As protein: CASSYSPARTAEAFF.